This T cell receptor (beta chain) was sequenced during a study of blood T cells in healthy people across ages. A second PCR, run for about 6 to 11 cycles, used a sample-barcoded 5' primer plus a J-beta primer mix. Samples each returned at least 2.5 million CDR3-containing paired-end reads. MiXCR, run by TCRdb on the 5' RACE reads, gives a single entry per CDR3 protein. The sample holds roughly 800,000 distinct CDR3 sequences; 58% are singletons and the top ten take about 20%. Individuals who donated were healthy Caucasians from Russia aged about 6 to 100. Notes on the study in general: Roughly linear declines in TCR beta diversity per million T cells occurred with age.

A remark on this clonotype: Its antigen remains unknown.

This CDR3 has 15 amino acids. V shed 3 bases, J shed 1 base, and the junction held 8 bases outside the gene matches. Looked up from germline, CDR1 is DFQATT and CDR2 is SNEGSKA (reference sequence). The origin of this receptor is a man aged 25 to 40 in good health. Sequencing was carried out using blood. The chain has TRBV20-1 and TRBJ2-7, with TRBD2 matching over 8 bases. The CDR3 nucleotides read TGCAGTGCTAGTGGAGCGGGAGACCTATCCTACGAGCAGTACTTC. Translating gives CSASGAGDLSYEQYF.